A selection of T cell receptor beta chains follows, all from one sample in a study of T-cell reconstitution after alpha-beta-depleted transplantation in children. TCRdb re-called the PCR reads through MiXCR, storing one row per CDR3 protein. The sample lists 300,000 or so distinct CDR3 sequences, over 8% occurring once. The sequenced sample was PBMCs from the stem cell graft donor, obtained from the stem cell graft. These receptors were obtained from a human donor who donated a stem cell graft to a child with SCID. Both conserved end residues are trimmed from each CDR3. D genes are given only for firm matches.

D: -; J: TRBJ2-7; V: TRBV29-1; length: 10; CDR3: SVEVVPYEQY
D: -; J: TRBJ1-1; V: TRBV7-9; length: 13; CDR3: ASSLAPNRNTEAF
D: -; J: TRBJ1-2; V: TRBV29-1; length: 11; CDR3: SVMGGENYGYT
D: -; J: TRBJ1-2; V: TRBV6-5; length: 11; CDR3: ASNRAGDYGYT
D: -; J: TRBJ1-1; V: TRBV7-9; length: 11; CDR3: ASRQPGFAEAF
D: TRBD1; J: TRBJ2-4; V: TRBV20-1; length: 16; CDR3: SARDFLGQGAAKNIQY
D: TRBD1; J: TRBJ1-5; V: TRBV20-1; length: 12; CDR3: SASKGAGNQPQH
D: -; J: TRBJ1-3; V: TRBV3-1; length: 12; CDR3: ASSRSTGGNTIY
D: -; J: TRBJ2-5; V: TRBV7-6; length: 11; CDR3: ASSLALLETQY
D: -; J: TRBJ2-7; V: TRBV6-5; length: 13; CDR3: ASSYLDRNDYEQY
D: -; J: TRBJ2-1; V: TRBV18; length: 9; CDR3: ASSGSDEQF
D: TRBD1; J: TRBJ2-2; V: TRBV24-1; length: 11; CDR3: ATSDAGTGKLF
D: TRBD1; J: TRBJ1-4; V: TRBV20-1; length: 13; CDR3: SAGNSQGPNEKLF
D: -; J: TRBJ1-4; V: TRBV7-9; length: 13; CDR3: ASSKIEGSNEKLF
D: TRBD1; J: TRBJ1-1; V: TRBV5-6; length: 14; CDR3: ASSLGGTGMNTEAF
D: -; J: TRBJ2-1; V: TRBV7-9; length: 14; CDR3: ASSPNSGGGGNEQF
D: -; J: TRBJ2-7; V: TRBV4-1; length: 11; CDR3: ANQSTGSYEQY
D: -; J: TRBJ2-7; V: TRBV20-1; length: 14; CDR3: SARGPGVLSSYEQY
D: -; J: TRBJ2-7; V: TRBV3-1; length: 13; CDR3: ASSQEGGHTTEQY
D: -; J: TRBJ1-5; V: TRBV3-1; length: 11; CDR3: ASSQGGNQPQH
D: TRBD2; J: TRBJ2-2; V: TRBV12-3/TRBV12-4; length: 16; CDR3: ASSPGTSGGTVTGELF
D: TRBD2; J: TRBJ2-2; V: TRBV28; length: 12; CDR3: AGSAGANTGELF
D: TRBD1; J: TRBJ1-2; V: TRBV10-3; length: 12; CDR3: AIGAGTGDHGYT
D: TRBD1; J: TRBJ1-5; V: TRBV6-1; length: 13; CDR3: ASSEVGGFNQPQH
D: -; J: TRBJ2-2; V: TRBV6-1; length: 11; CDR3: ASSPTDTGELF
D: TRBD1; J: TRBJ2-7; V: TRBV20-1; length: 10; CDR3: SASDRAYEQY
D: TRBD1; J: TRBJ1-6; V: TRBV5-1; length: 13; CDR3: ASSWTGGNNSPLH
D: -; J: TRBJ1-1; V: TRBV9; length: 10; CDR3: ASSVYSGEAF
D: -; J: TRBJ1-2; V: TRBV29-1; length: 8; CDR3: SVEGDGYT
D: -; J: TRBJ2-1; V: TRBV7-7; length: 14; CDR3: ASSLAGGPQANEQF
D: TRBD1; J: TRBJ2-5; V: TRBV5-1; length: 13; CDR3: ASSTGTVEGETQY
D: -; J: TRBJ2-1; V: TRBV6-2/TRBV6-3; length: 11; CDR3: ASSQGRTYWQF
D: -; J: TRBJ2-7; V: TRBV18; length: 11; CDR3: ASSPSGVDEQY
D: -; J: TRBJ2-2; V: TRBV24-1; length: 12; CDR3: ATSAGWNTGELF
D: -; J: TRBJ2-1; V: TRBV7-7; length: 13; CDR3: ASSQTGNSYNEQF
D: -; J: TRBJ2-2; V: TRBV20-1; length: 10; CDR3: SARDGAGELF
D: -; J: TRBJ2-7; V: TRBV21-1; length: 14; CDR3: ASSKVGPAKWYEQY
D: TRBD1; J: TRBJ2-2; V: TRBV6-4; length: 13; CDR3: ASSETGGSTGELF
D: -; J: TRBJ2-5; V: TRBV29-1; length: 9; CDR3: SVGMRPSQY
D: TRBD2; J: TRBJ2-2; V: TRBV12-3/TRBV12-4; length: 15; CDR3: ASSLLGLAGTTGELF
D: -; J: TRBJ2-1; V: TRBV29-1; length: 12; CDR3: SVNRDPPGNEQF
D: -; J: TRBJ2-1; V: TRBV10-3; length: 11; CDR3: AISPRARNEQF
D: TRBD1; J: TRBJ2-2; V: TRBV9; length: 14; CDR3: ASSVPQGANTGELF
D: -; J: TRBJ2-2; V: TRBV6-1; length: 16; CDR3: ASSTYDRIAVGTGELF
D: TRBD1; J: TRBJ1-3; V: TRBV20-1; length: 12; CDR3: SATDRGLGNTIY
D: -; J: TRBJ2-7; V: TRBV21-1; length: 9; CDR3: ASSKPYEQY
D: -; J: TRBJ1-1; V: TRBV20-1; length: 9; CDR3: SATIGTEAF
D: TRBD2; J: TRBJ2-5; V: TRBV24-1; length: 13; CDR3: ATSELAGGLETQY
D: -; J: TRBJ1-1; V: TRBV12-3/TRBV12-4; length: 11; CDR3: ASSPQTVTEAF
D: -; J: TRBJ2-1; V: TRBV9; length: 13; CDR3: ASSVDKTTYNEQF
D: -; J: TRBJ2-4; V: TRBV7-2; length: 12; CDR3: ASCRGQMKNIQY
D: TRBD1; J: TRBJ2-2; V: TRBV5-1; length: 12; CDR3: ASSVGGASGELF
D: TRBD1; J: TRBJ2-3; V: TRBV20-1; length: 15; CDR3: SASGTGSFSSTDTQY
D: -; J: TRBJ2-2; V: TRBV20-1; length: 11; CDR3: SARDLEVGELF
D: -; J: TRBJ2-7; V: TRBV18; length: 12; CDR3: ASSGTAEGYEQY
D: -; J: TRBJ1-6; V: TRBV12-3/TRBV12-4; length: 12; CDR3: ASSFQGHNSPLH